This T cell receptor (beta chain) was captured in a study of T cell repertoires in cytomegalovirus infection (dated by TCRdb to the late 2010s). With respect to the entire study: The HLA type of each donor mattered for the analysis, because public TCR beta signatures pointed to carriage of CMV infection along with the matching HLA type. The full study reports these points: The ex vivo response was dominated by HLA-C-restricted CMV-specific TCR beta clonotypes, which also provided the single most frequent clonotype in two of eight donors. In both this cohort and an independent cohort of 350 or so donors, the cumulative frequency of public TCR beta family members distinguished carriers of CMV infection plus the relevant HLA type.

This clonotype has a count of ten or more. Its antigen target is currently unknown. Qualities for individual bases were not recorded, and no much larger clone is one base off. The reads were generated on an Illumina HiSeq 1500. TCRdb handled the public reads itself, with Q25 trimming in fastp and clone calling in MiXCR, and kept productive beta chains. Every CDR3 protein is listed once, alongside the most common genes and DNA of its rows. The sample table shows approximately 70,000 distinct CDR3 sequences, and 20% to 25% are seen once. Almost 80% of the sample is taken by the ten largest. Material: PBMCs, sequenced either directly or after in vitro stimulation (not recorded which). The clonotype was recovered from a human donor in good health (CMV status not recorded). Some clones in this sample may be carry-over from other donors' samples.

The CDR3 region: CASSPSRQSTDTQYF. The bases read TGTGCCAGCAGCCCCTCGAGACAGAGCACAGATACGCAGTATTTT. This chain joins TRBV7-2 to TRBJ2-3; matching of 5 bases hints at TRBD1 as the D gene. The CDR3 has 15 amino acids, counting the end cysteine and phenylalanine. CDR3 DNA is the only sequence kept; it has 45 bases, read in frame from the first base. V loses 5 bases, J loses 0 bases, and the germline ends lie 12 bases apart. From the germline V gene, CDR1 is SGHTA and CDR2 is FQGNSA.